This T cell receptor (beta chain) emerged from a study of cytomegalovirus exposure and HLA in healthy donors (dated by TCRdb to about 2017). Concerning the study at large: In an earlier analysis of 587 of the donors, 276 Gb of sequence data and 100 million or so unique TCR beta sequences from about 190 million T cells were reported. An early release covering 500 to 750 HLA-typed donors comprised 300 to 350 gigabases of sequencing data and some 79 million unique TCR sequences. Of the roughly 400 genotyped donors, around 81% fell in the genetic ancestry cluster associated with self-reported Caucasian donors. The study was designed to test whether signatures of past pathogen exposure could be identified by cataloging public T cell receptors. The study used immunosequencing to profile the T cell repertoires of approximately 690 subjects and linked those repertoires to cytomegalovirus serostatus. Besides the first cohort of 666 subjects, a separate validation cohort made up of 120 different subjects was used. To predict cytomegalovirus infection status, the study combined high-throughput TCR immunosequencing, statistical association of individual TCRs with disease status, and machine learning. A later analysis re-analyzed previously published TCR beta repertoires from 666 donors and added high-resolution HLA genotyping to study TCR occurrence patterns. The later analysis used no new phenotypic data to find candidate immune exposures, relying instead on TCR beta sequences and their occurrence across donors. An earlier analysis of several hundred of the donors applied high-throughput TCR beta sequencing to assess whether each TCR beta V gene segment acted as functional or pseudogenic. Alongside the repertoire data, information on donor age, sex, ethnicity and CMV serostatus was compiled. A later genetic analysis used genome-wide SNP genotypes for about 60% of the roughly 670 donors, treating that subset as a discovery cohort. Every discovery cohort repertoire had been produced on one sequencing platform. HLA typing covered class I and class II loci at four-digit resolution. Typing coverage varied by locus: 629-630 donors for A, B, C, DRB1 and DQB1; approximately 500 for DQA1; around 610 for DPA1; 450 to 480 for DPB1. Roughly 5 DR-DQ haplotypes were handled as single units for association and clustering, since linkage in the cohort was strong. Among some 410 genotyped donors of the cohort, an average of around 240,000 unique TCR beta nucleotide sequences were sequenced per donor, roughly a sixth of them non-productive. Here is what the overall study found, with its caveats: When HLA alleles, especially DR and DQ, strongly co-occurred, TCR associations were difficult to assign to individual alleles. Sequencing depth was assumed to be roughly uniform across donors in the presence/absence analyses, though that assumption may not hold. Because some donors lacked HLA typing at each locus, the association tests relied only on the typed subset. A cluster of highly shared sequence variants was judged likely to represent a technical artifact of the sequencing pipeline. Compared with the 666-donor mean, donors in an Asian-associated ancestry cluster had fewer N-insertions in productive TCRs, according to a later genetic analysis. In an earlier analysis of roughly 500 of the donors, most TCR beta V segments appeared in productive rearrangements about 87% or about 30% of the time, broadly matching IMGT annotations. In vitro tests confirmed that a few of the cytomegalovirus-associated TCR beta chains recognize cytomegalovirus antigens. According to a later analysis, parvovirus B19, influenza, CMV and Epstein-Barr virus appeared linked to several top co-occurrence clusters. Some IMGT-functional V segments, including TRBV6-2 and TRBV6-3, could not be told apart with the 87-base-pair reads, so those segments were excluded. Correlated functional status among segregating V segments might be attributable to linkage disequilibrium, but an unknown experimental factor could not be ruled out. The classifier was reported to diagnose cytomegalovirus status with high specificity and sensitivity in both the original cohort and the validation cohort. The study listed 150 to 200 TCR beta chains as associated with cytomegalovirus. Because counts were too low, seventeen rarely observed V segments, including chromosome 9 orphons, were left out of the earlier analysis of 587 of the donors. Compared with equally common non-associated chains, HLA-associated TCR beta chains in a later analysis were more clonally expanded and had lower generation probabilities. The authors suggested that the approach could potentially be generalized to other disease states and immunological phenotypes. The cohort was sequenced for TCR beta chains only, and without alpha or paired-chain data the features that could be detected were limited. In a later analysis, about 16,000 TCR beta sequences were associated with specific HLA alleles at a false discovery rate of 0.05. A later analysis found that TCR association rates varied across HLA loci, with DRB1 alleles showing the most associated TCRs and HLA-C alleles the fewest. CMV serostatus was the only immune exposure information available for the cohort. An association between a missense DCLRE1C variant and V-gene and J-gene trimming of TCR beta chains was found in a later genetic analysis and replicated in an independent cohort. In a later analysis, most CMV-associated TCR beta chains were found to appear HLA-restricted, with HLA associations seemingly driven largely by CMV exposure. While some public TCRs were present in many individuals, most TCR sequences turned up only very rarely across donors. A further reported finding was that TCR beta sequences accurately predicted the HLA-A and HLA-B alleles for most subjects in the first cohort.

The trim is 7 bases for V and 0 bases for J, with a gap of 10 bases between the germline ends. CDR1 MDHEN and CDR2 SYDVKM were looked up in the germline V gene. The CDR3 goes from the cysteine to the phenylalanine over 13 residues. Only the CDR3 region is kept as DNA, spanning 39 bases read in frame from base 1. In total, about 650 healthy bone marrow donors made up the cohort. At the time of sampling, all cohort members were nominally healthy, though unrecorded immune exposures were likely present. The donor was CMV seropositive and belonged to the group of over 250 seropositive cohort members. Every donor gave a peripheral blood sample, and the peripheral blood mononuclear cells from that sample were used for TCR beta sequencing. Genomic DNA extraction from the blood cell samples was performed with the Qiagen DNeasy Blood Extraction Kit. Libraries were constructed by the immunoSEQ multiplex PCR assay. For the multiplex PCR, a mixture combining 60 forward primers for TCR Vbeta segments and 13 reverse primers for TCR Jbeta segments was used. A multiplex PCR assay on genomic DNA amplified the CDR3 region of rearranged TCR beta genes. On the Illumina HiSeq System, the amplified TCR beta libraries were sequenced as 87-base-pair reads. In the paper's pipeline: In a later analysis, some 80 million unique TCR beta chains were counted across the approximately 640 repertoires, and around 11 million of these chains were shared by at least two donors. A nearest-neighbor algorithm error-corrected the raw reads and collapsed the reads into unique sequences, merging closely related sequences to remove PCR and sequencing errors. CDR3 sequences were aligned to IMGT reference sequences to assign V, D and J gene segments. For a sequence to be retained, a match of at least six nucleotides was required to both a V gene segment and a J gene segment. Rearrangements were called productive when the CDR3 lacked stop codons and stayed in frame with V and J; all others were non-productive. CDR3 was defined according to IMGT convention as the region running from the second conserved V-encoded cysteine to the conserved J-encoded phenylalanine. The earlier analysis of about 610 of the donors excluded sequences that lacked an unambiguous match to a single V gene segment. In an earlier analysis of approximately 610 of the donors, V segments were called functional above 56.7% productive rearrangements and were called segregating when the between-donor standard deviation exceeded 5%. A statistical classification framework was developed to diagnose cytomegalovirus status using the catalog of TCR beta chain sequences. In a later analysis, V and J genes were assigned by comparing TCR nucleotide sequences against IMGT/GENE-DB human TR gene sequences. A later analysis assigned CDR3 sequences and most-parsimonious VDJ recombination scenarios with the TCRdist pipeline. A later analysis defined each TCR beta chain by its CDR3 amino acid sequence plus V-gene family, and excluded reads lacking a unique V-gene family. In a later analysis, 450 to 600 highly shared, low-generation-probability nucleotide sequences were removed to address suspected cross-contamination and a sequencing artifact. In a later analysis, a clonal expansion index was calculated for each public chain from normalized within-repertoire ranks of inferred template counts. A later analysis computed generation probabilities with a VDJ recombination model fitted to out-of-frame rearrangements, and checked the results against IGoR. A later analysis scored TCR-TCR, TCR-HLA and TCR-CMV co-occurrence with hypergeometric tests, applying a repertoire-size bias correction to TCR pairs. To estimate false discovery rates, a later analysis permuted the HLA or CMV assignments 20 times. In a later analysis, co-occurring TCRs were grouped using DBSCAN, and TCRdist sequence similarity was added for clustering within HLA-allele-positive subsets. For co-occurrence clustering, repertoires with fewer than 30,000 or more than 120,000 public chains were excluded, along with four to six repertoires with anomalous nucleotide sharing. Sourced from immuneACCESS, this table was stored by TCRdb with only in-frame sequences that have V and J called. A share of the clones is absent; for the studies checked, an unresolved V gene accounts for under half, and the remainder has no known explanation. V and J calls and clone size are those listed in that table; D and trimming were worked out from the DNA. Per the sample table, the count is roughly 120,000 clones. The ten most abundant clones make up 6.5% to 7% of the sample.

Note on this clone: Its antigen is not yet known.

This sequence uses TRBV28 and TRBJ2-7; the D segment could be TRBD1, given 6 matching bases. The sample consisted of PBMCs. The receptor's source is a man aged 40-49 years in good health and CMV-seropositive. CDR3 region: CASKGDNSYEQYF. The sequenced DNA is TGTGCCAGCAAAGGGGACAACTCCTACGAGCAGTACTTC.